This T cell receptor beta chain was observed in a study of T cell repertoires in cytomegalovirus infection. Background on the study: CMV epitopes used comprised recently identified HLA-C-restricted ones and well-studied HLA-B-restricted ones. TCR beta signatures that were public indicated CMV infection and matching HLA type. Study conclusions and caveats: CMV-specific TCR beta clonotypes restricted by HLA-C were the ones dominating the ex vivo response. People with CMV and the relevant HLA were identified by cumulative public TCR beta family frequency.

With V trimmed by 2 bases and J by 0 bases, 3 bases remained unmatched. CDR3 length: 15 residues. The germline V gene has CDR1 MNHEY and CDR2 SVGEGT. Ten or more counts support this clonotype. The antigen is unknown. TCRdb used MiXCR to reprocess the reads, holding one entry per CDR3 protein. The sample lists some 480,000 distinct CDR3 sequences, more than 30% occurring once. This TCR came from a human donor in good health (CMV status not recorded). Some clones in this sample may be carry-over from other donors' samples. The sample was cultured PBMCs, taken from culture after CMV antigen stimulation. The gene calls are TRBV6-2 or TRBV6-3 and TRBJ2-5; TRBD2 aligns across 7 bases. CDR3 amino acids: CASSYGGGNQETQYF. The CDR3, as DNA: TGTGCCAGCAGTTACGGGGGGGGTAACCAAGAGACCCAGTACTTC.